The clone carrying this TCR beta chain was counted a few times. Its matching antigen is unknown. The V gene's germline CDR1 is LGHDT and CDR2 YNNKEL (reference sequence). The CDR3 sequence is 20 residues long. With V trimmed by 2 bases and J by 1 base, 13 bases remained unmatched. Generated by immunoSEQ multiplex PCR, the TCRdb table keeps only in-frame clones and is missing some. The sample holds about 31,000 clones, roughly 63% seen once. Pools of viral peptides were used by the ViraFEST assay to expand antigen-specific CD4+ T cells ahead of sequencing. Following 10 days of culture, CD4+ T cells were isolated. Half the medium was replaced with IL-2 medium on days 3 and 7. These data belong to a study of vaccination effects on CD4 cells after COVID-19.

The sequence came from a human donor who received a COVID-19 vaccine. Sequences were derived from CD4+ T cells from PBMCs cultured with HCoV-229E spike peptides, sampled before COVID-19 vaccination. This chain connects TRBV3-1 (or the pseudogene TRBV3-2) to TRBJ2-2, with TRBD1 matching 10 bases. This CDR3 is CASSQFRPRDRGLNTGELFF. In DNA form, the CDR3 reads TGTGCCAGCAGCCAATTTAGGCCTCGGGACAGGGGATTGAACACCGGGGAGCTGTTTTTT.